This is a list of T cell receptor beta chains from one sample in a study of PD-L1 blockade in urothelial cancer. The protocol was immunoSEQ multiplex PCR, while the TCRdb copy is restricted to in-frame clones and leaves out a portion. The sample includes 100,000 or so clones, approximately 91% of them seen just once. The sequencing used PBMCs, collected around atezolizumab (anti-PD-L1) treatment. The receptors come from an elderly woman with urothelial cancer. CDR3s include the opening cysteine and the closing phenylalanine or tryptophan. D genes are given only for firm matches. The listing skips clone size in some rows; elsewhere it reads once, few, many or a size class.

J	size	D	V	CDR3	DNA
TRBJ2-3	-	TRBD2	TRBV19	CASSIIAGGSDTQYF	TGTGCCAGTAGTATAATAGCGGGAGGGTCAGATACGCAGTATTTT
TRBJ1-2	-	TRBD1	TRBV11-3	CASSAGGAVGYTF	TGTGCCAGCAGCGCAGGGGGCGCGGTTGGCTACACCTTC
TRBJ1-4	-	-	TRBV5-1	CASSVPTGNGEKLFF	TGCGCCAGCAGCGTCCCAACAGGGAACGGTGAAAAACTGTTTTTT
TRBJ1-1	-	TRBD1	TRBV2	CASIPDRVTEAFF	TGTGCCAGCATTCCCGACAGGGTAACTGAAGCTTTCTTT
TRBJ2-7	-	-	TRBV25-1	CASSEFGGSYEQYF	TGTGCCAGCAGTGAATTCGGAGGATCCTACGAGCAGTACTTC
TRBJ2-3	many	-	TRBV11-1	CASSYRYYFTDTQYF	TGTGCCAGCAGCTACCGCTATTATTTCACAGATACGCAGTATTTT
TRBJ1-1	-	-	TRBV30	CAWDTGFGPVTEAFF	TGTGCCTGGGATACAGGGTTTGGGCCAGTAACTGAAGCTTTCTTT
TRBJ1-1	-	-	TRBV2	CASSTQQNTEAFF	TGTGCCAGCAGTACACAGCAAAACACTGAAGCTTTCTTT
TRBJ1-1	-	TRBD1	TRBV6-1	CASSEILFGGTGGVTEAFF	TGTGCCAGCAGTGAAATTCTCTTCGGCGGAACAGGGGGCGTCACTGAAGCTTTCTTT
TRBJ2-7	-	TRBD2	TRBV6-1	CATQERLAGFYEQYF	TGTGCCACCCAGGAGAGGCTAGCGGGATTCTACGAGCAGTACTTC
TRBJ2-1	-	TRBD1	TRBV28	CASSRDSYNEQFF	TGTGCCAGCAGTCGGGACAGCTACAATGAGCAGTTCTTC
TRBJ2-1	-	TRBD2	TRBV4-2	CASSQEKASGNFNEQFF	TGTGCCAGCAGCCAAGAGAAGGCTAGCGGGAATTTCAATGAGCAGTTCTTC
TRBJ1-3	-	-	TRBV28	CASSFGRSSGNTIYF	TGTGCCAGCAGTTTTGGCAGGTCCTCTGGAAACACCATATATTTT
TRBJ1-3	-	-	TRBV7-6	CASSPGGGQAGNTIYF	TGTGCCAGCAGCCCTGGGGGGGGCCAGGCTGGAAACACCATATATTTT
TRBJ1-2	-	TRBD1	TRBV6-6	CASSFGQGSYGYTF	TGTGCCAGCAGCTTCGGACAGGGGTCCTATGGCTACACCTTC
TRBJ2-7	-	-	TRBV7-9	CASSPYRSVSYEQYF	TGTGCCAGCAGCCCCTACCGTTCCGTTTCCTACGAGCAGTACTTC
TRBJ2-6	-	-	TRBV7-9	CASSLGRVIGANVLTF	TGTGCCAGCAGCTTAGGTCGGGTGATTGGGGCCAACGTCCTGACTTTC
TRBJ1-2	-	TRBD1	TRBV14	CASSAGQVLGYTF	TGTGCCAGCAGCGCCGGACAGGTTCTGGGCTACACCTTC
TRBJ1-5	-	-	TRBV27	CASSRGDPYSNQPQHF	TGTGCCAGCAGTCGGGGGGACCCTTATAGCAATCAGCCCCAGCATTTT
TRBJ2-1	-	-	TRBV4-2	CASSHNTGFGNEQFF	TGTGCCAGCAGCCATAATACAGGGTTTGGCAATGAGCAGTTCTTC
TRBJ2-2	-	-	TRBV6-1	CASSERGIYTGELFF	TGTGCCAGCAGTGAAAGAGGGATCTACACCGGGGAGCTGTTTTTT
TRBJ1-5	-	TRBD1	TRBV6-1	CASTPQTGSNQPQHF	TGTGCCAGCACCCCCCAGACAGGGTCAAATCAGCCCCAGCATTTT
TRBJ1-2	-	-	TRBV28	CASSRPPGRASYGYTF	TGTGCCAGCAGCCGCCCTCCGGGCAGGGCTAGCTATGGCTACACCTTC
TRBJ2-7	-	TRBD2	TRBV2	CASETSFEQYF	TGTGCCAGCGAGACTAGCTTCGAGCAGTACTTC
TRBJ1-2	-	-	TRBV27	CASSPRGGGRDYGYTF	TGTGCCAGCAGTCCCCGGGGCGGGGGCCGGGACTATGGCTACACCTTC
TRBJ2-2	-	-	TRBV29-1	CSVEELVAGELFF	TGCAGCGTTGAAGAACTAGTGGCCGGGGAGCTGTTTTTT
TRBJ2-1	few	-	TRBV13	CASSFKTHSYNEQFF	TGTGCCAGCAGCTTCAAGACTCACTCCTACAATGAGCAGTTCTTC
TRBJ2-7	-	TRBD2	TRBV7-9	CASTRIAGASAEQYF	TGTGCCAGCACCAGGATAGCGGGAGCTTCGGCCGAGCAGTACTTC
TRBJ2-5	-	-	TRBV12-5	CARQMAQGKETQYF	TGTGCTAGGCAAATGGCCCAGGGGAAAGAGACCCAGTACTTC
TRBJ1-5	-	-	TRBV19	CASSQNSGSNQPQHF	TGTGCCAGTAGCCAAAATTCGGGTAGCAATCAGCCCCAGCATTTT
TRBJ1-1	few	-	TRBV9	CASSAQQGRQTEAFF	TGTGCCAGCAGCGCCCAGCAGGGAAGACAAACTGAAGCTTTCTTT
TRBJ2-1	once	-	TRBV27	CASSLYNEQFF	TGTGCCAGCAGCCTATACAATGAGCAGTTCTTC
TRBJ1-1	-	-	TRBV18	CASSPRQIWTEAFF	TGTGCCAGCTCACCCCGACAGATTTGGACTGAAGCTTTCTTT
TRBJ2-5	-	-	TRBV6-5	CASSRGRETQYF	TGTGCCAGCTCGCGCGGGCGAGAGACCCAGTACTTC
TRBJ1-2	-	TRBD1	TRBV25-1	CASSRTGGSPAGYTF	TGTGCCAGCAGTAGGACAGGGGGCTCTCCCGCTGGCTACACCTTC
TRBJ1-2	-	-	TRBV4-1	CASSQDSAELGPYGYTF	TGCGCCAGCAGCCAAGATTCTGCCGAGCTGGGCCCCTATGGCTACACCTTC
TRBJ1-6	-	-	TRBV30	CAWRGSLNSPLHF	TGTGCCTGGAGGGGGAGTCTTAATTCACCCCTCCACTTT
TRBJ2-3	-	-	TRBV1	CTSSQGRGSTDTQYF	TGCACCAGCAGCCAAGGACGAGGTAGCACAGATACGCAGTATTTT
TRBJ1-1	-	-	TRBV29-1	CSVEDVGAGGMGTEAFF	TGCAGCGTTGAAGATGTGGGGGCGGGTGGGATGGGCACTGAAGCTTTCTTT
TRBJ2-3	-	TRBD2	TRBV19	CATAGGVTDTQYF	TGTGCCACCGCGGGGGGGGTCACAGATACGCAGTATTTT
TRBJ1-1	-	TRBD1	TRBV5-4	CASSLTGGPNTEAFF	TGTGCCAGCAGCTTGACAGGGGGCCCTAACACTGAAGCTTTCTTT
TRBJ1-1	-	-	TRBV6-1	CASSEREAFF	TGTGCCAGCAGTGAACGGGAAGCTTTCTTT
TRBJ1-1	-	-	TRBV11-2	CASSLAQGRLEAFF	TGTGCCAGCAGCTTGGCACAGGGTCGCTTAGAAGCTTTCTTT
TRBJ1-1	-	-	TRBV29-1	CGSPRTVTEAFF	TGCGGGAGTCCTAGGACCGTGACTGAAGCTTTCTTT
TRBJ1-1	-	-	TRBV28	CASSPRSMKGEAFF	TGTGCCAGCAGTCCCAGGTCGATGAAAGGTGAAGCTTTCTTT
TRBJ2-7	once	-	TRBV7-9	CASSLSGPYEQYF	TGTGCCAGCAGCTTAAGCGGGCCCTACGAGCAGTACTTC
TRBJ2-2	-	TRBD1	TRBV5-1	CASSLGASTGVSGELFF	TGCGCCAGCAGCTTGGGAGCTTCGACAGGGGTGAGCGGGGAGCTGTTTTTT
TRBJ1-1	-	-	TRBV27	CASSLFGAGGSRRAEAFF	TGTGCCAGCAGTTTATTTGGAGCGGGTGGAAGCCGCCGGGCTGAAGCTTTCTTT
TRBJ2-1	-	-	TRBV4-1	CASSAPGRGRNEQFF	TGCGCCAGCAGCGCCCCTGGCAGGGGACGAAATGAGCAGTTCTTC
TRBJ2-7	-	-	TRBV11-2	CASSPAGNLGQQYF	TGTGCCAGCAGCCCCGCCGGGAACCTTGGCCAGCAGTACTTC
TRBJ1-1	-	-	TRBV7-9	CASSLDSQATEAFF	TGTGCCAGCAGCTTAGACTCACAGGCCACTGAAGCTTTCTTT
TRBJ1-1	-	-	TRBV5-1	CASSLVQGGQTEAFF	TGCGCCAGCAGCTTGGTGCAGGGAGGCCAAACTGAAGCTTTCTTT